The subject of this entry is one TCR beta chain. Its antigen is not known. Unique molecular identifiers were incorporated into the prepared TCRbeta library. In TCRdb, the PCR reads were re-called with MiXCR into one record per CDR3 protein. Of about 600,000 distinct CDR3 sequences in the sample, over 10% were seen once. These data are taken from a study of T-cell reconstitution after alpha-beta-depleted transplantation in children. Study-level results: Several hundred graft clones that had expanded were reportedly the source of alpha-beta T cells about two months after transplant. Newly generated T cells supplied most T-cell counts and diversity one year post-transplant.

This CDR3 is built from 15 residues. Germline V gene lookup returns CDR1 KGHDR and CDR2 SFDVKD. Trimming at V came to 3 bases and at J to 4 bases, leaving 4 bases not matched to a gene. The rearrangement links TRBV24-1 to TRBJ2-7, with 11 bases aligning to TRBD2. The source material was PBMCs, mostly from graft donor cells, sampled 360 days after TCRalphabeta/CD19-depleted stem cell transplant. This clonotype originated in a male patient younger than 18 who had a stem cell transplant for acute myeloid leukemia, so the T cells may come from the graft donor. The CDR3 here is CATSDTSGSIYEQYF. The CDR3 nucleotides read TGTGCCACCAGTGATACTAGCGGGAGTATATACGAGCAGTACTTC.